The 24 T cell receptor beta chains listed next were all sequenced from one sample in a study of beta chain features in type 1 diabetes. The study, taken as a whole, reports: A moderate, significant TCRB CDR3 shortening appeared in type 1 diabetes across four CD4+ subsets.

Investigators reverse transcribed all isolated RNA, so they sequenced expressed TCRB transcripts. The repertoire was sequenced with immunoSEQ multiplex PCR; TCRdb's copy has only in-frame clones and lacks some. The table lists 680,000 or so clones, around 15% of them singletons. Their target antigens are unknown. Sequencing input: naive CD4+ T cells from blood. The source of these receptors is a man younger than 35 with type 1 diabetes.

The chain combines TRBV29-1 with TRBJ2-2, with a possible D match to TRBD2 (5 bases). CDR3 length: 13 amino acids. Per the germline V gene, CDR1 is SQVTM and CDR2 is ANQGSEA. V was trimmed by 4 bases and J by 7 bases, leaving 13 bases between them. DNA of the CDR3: TGCAGCGTTGTCGGGGTCCGGGACGGGGAGCTGTTTTTT. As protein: CSVVGVRDGELFF.

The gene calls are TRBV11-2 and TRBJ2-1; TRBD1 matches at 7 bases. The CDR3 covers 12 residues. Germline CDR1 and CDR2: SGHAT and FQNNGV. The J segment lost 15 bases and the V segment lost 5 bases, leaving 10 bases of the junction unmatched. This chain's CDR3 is CASSPDRADPFF. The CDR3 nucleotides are TGTGCCAGCAGCCCCGACAGGGCCGATCCGTTCTTC.

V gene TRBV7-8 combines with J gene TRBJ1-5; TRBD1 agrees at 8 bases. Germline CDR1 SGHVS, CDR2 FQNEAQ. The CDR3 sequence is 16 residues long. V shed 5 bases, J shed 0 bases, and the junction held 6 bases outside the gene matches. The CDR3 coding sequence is TGTGCCAGCAGCCCAGAGACAGGGGCTAGCAATCAGCCCCAGCATTTT. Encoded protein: CASSPETGASNQPQHF. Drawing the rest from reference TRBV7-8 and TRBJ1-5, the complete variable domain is GAGVSQSPRYKVAKRGQDVALRCDPISGHVSLFWYQQALGQGPEFLTYFQNEAQLDKSGLPSDRFFAERPEGSVSTLKIQRTQQEDSAVYLCASSPETGASNQPQHFGDGTRLSIL.

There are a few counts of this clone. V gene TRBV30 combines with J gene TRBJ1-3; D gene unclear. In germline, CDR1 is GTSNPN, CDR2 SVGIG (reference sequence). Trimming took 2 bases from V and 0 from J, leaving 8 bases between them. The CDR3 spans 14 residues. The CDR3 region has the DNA TGTGCCTGGAGTTTCGCGAGCTCTGGAAACACCATATATTTT. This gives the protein CAWSFASSGNTIYF. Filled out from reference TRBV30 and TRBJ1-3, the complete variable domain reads SQTIHQWPATLVQPVGSPLSLECTVEGTSNPNLYWYRQAAGRGLQLLFYSVGIGQISSEVPQNLSASRPQDRQFILSSKKLLLSDSGFYLCAWSFASSGNTIYFGEGSWLTVV.

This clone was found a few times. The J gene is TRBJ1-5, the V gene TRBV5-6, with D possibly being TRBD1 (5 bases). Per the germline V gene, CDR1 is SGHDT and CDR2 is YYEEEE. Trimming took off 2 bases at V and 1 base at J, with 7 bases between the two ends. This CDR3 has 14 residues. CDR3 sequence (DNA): TGTGCCAGCAGCTTTGCAGGGAGCAATCAGCCCCAGCATTTT. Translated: CASSFAGSNQPQHF.

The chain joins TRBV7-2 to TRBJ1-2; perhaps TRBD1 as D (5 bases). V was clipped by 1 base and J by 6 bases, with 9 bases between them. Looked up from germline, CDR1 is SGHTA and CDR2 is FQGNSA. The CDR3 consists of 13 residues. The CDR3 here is CASSLGGTNGYTF. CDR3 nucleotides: TGTGCCAGCAGCTTAGGGGGGACGAATGGCTACACCTTC.

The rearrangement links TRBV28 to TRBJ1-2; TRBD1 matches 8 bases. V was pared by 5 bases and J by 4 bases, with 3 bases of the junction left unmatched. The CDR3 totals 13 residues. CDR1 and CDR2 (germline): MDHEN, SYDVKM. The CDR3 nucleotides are TGTGCCAGCAGTCCAGGGGGCATCTATGGCTACACCTTC. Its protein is CASSPGGIYGYTF.

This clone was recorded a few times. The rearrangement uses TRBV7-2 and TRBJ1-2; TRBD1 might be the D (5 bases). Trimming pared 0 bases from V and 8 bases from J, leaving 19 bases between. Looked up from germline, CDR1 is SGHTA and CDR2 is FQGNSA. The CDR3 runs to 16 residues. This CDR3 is CASSLAISSLEGGYTF. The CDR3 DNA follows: TGTGCCAGCAGCTTAGCGATCTCCTCGCTCGAGGGGGGCTACACCTTC.

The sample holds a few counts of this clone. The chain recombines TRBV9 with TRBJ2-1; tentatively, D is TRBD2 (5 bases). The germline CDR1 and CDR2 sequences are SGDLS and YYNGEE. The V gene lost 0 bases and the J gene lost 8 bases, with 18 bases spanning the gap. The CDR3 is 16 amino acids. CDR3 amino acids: CASSVVLAEGIHEQFF. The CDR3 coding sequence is TGTGCCAGCAGCGTAGTCCTAGCCGAAGGGATCCATGAGCAGTTCTTC.

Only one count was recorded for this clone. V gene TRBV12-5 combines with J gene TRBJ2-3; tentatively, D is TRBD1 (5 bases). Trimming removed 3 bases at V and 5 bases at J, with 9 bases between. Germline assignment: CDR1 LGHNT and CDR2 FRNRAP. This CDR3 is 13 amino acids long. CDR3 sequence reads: CASGFAGIDTQYF. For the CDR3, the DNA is TGTGCTAGTGGTTTTGCAGGGATAGATACGCAGTATTTT.

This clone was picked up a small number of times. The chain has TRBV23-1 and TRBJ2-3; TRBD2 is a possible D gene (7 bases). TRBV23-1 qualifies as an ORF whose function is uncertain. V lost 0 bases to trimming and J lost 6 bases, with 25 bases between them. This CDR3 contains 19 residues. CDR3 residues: CASSQSSPSRGARGDTQYF. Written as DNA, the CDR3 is TGCGCCAGCAGTCAATCAAGCCCGAGTCGGGGGGCGCGTGGGGATACGCAGTATTTT.

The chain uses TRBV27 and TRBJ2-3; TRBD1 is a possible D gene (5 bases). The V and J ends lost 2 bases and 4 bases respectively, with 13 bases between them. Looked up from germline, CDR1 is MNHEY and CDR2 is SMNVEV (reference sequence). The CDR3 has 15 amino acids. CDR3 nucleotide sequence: TGTGCCAGCAGTTTACCAGGGTCGGCATCAGATACGCAGTATTTT. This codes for CASSLPGSASDTQYF.

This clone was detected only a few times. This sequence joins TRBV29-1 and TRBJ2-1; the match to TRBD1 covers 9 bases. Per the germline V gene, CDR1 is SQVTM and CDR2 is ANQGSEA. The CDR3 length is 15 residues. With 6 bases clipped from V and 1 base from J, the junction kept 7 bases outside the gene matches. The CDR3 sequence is CSVPRGTGSYNEQFF. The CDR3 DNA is TGCAGCGTCCCAAGGGGGACAGGGTCCTACAATGAGCAGTTCTTC.

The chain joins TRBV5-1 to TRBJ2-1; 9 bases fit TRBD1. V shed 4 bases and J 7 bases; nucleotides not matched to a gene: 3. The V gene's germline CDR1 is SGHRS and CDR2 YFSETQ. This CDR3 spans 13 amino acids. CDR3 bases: TGCGCCAGCAGCCCCGGGACAGGGAATGAGCAGTTCTTC. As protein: CASSPGTGNEQFF. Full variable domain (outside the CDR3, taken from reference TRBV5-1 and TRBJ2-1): KAGVTQTPRYLIKTRGQQVTLSCSPISGHRSVSWYQQTPGQGLQFLFEYFSETQRNKGNFPGRFSGRQFSNSRSEMNVSTLELGDSALYLCASSPGTGNEQFFGPGTRLTVL.

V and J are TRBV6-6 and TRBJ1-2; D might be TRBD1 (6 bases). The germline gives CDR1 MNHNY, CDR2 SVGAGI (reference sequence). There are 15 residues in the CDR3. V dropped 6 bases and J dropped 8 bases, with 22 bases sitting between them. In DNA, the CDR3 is TGTGCCAGCAGCCTACAGGGACCTCCCCAGGAGGGCTACACCTTC. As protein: CASSLQGPPQEGYTF.

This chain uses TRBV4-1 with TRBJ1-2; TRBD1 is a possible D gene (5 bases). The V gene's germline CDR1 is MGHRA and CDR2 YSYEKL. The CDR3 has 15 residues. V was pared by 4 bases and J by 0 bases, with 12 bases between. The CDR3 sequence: CASSPRGGTNYGYTF. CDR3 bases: TGCGCCAGCAGCCCCCGTGGGGGAACTAACTATGGCTACACCTTC.

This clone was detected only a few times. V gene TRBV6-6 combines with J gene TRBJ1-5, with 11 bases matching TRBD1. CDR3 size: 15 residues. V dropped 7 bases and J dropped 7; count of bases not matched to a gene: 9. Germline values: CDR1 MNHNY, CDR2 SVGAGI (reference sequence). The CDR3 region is CASKIGTGGLQPQHF. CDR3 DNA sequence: TGTGCCAGCAAAATAGGGACAGGGGGATTACAGCCCCAGCATTTT.

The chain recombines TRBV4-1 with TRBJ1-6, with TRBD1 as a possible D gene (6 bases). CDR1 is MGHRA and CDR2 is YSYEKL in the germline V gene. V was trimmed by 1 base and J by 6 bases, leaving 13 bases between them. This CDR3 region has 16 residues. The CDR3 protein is CASSQGDRTANSPLHF. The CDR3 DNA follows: TGCGCCAGCAGCCAAGGTGACCGGACAGCTAATTCACCCCTCCACTTT.

The CDR3 spells CASSWGQGQYTGELFF. CDR3 nucleotide sequence: TGCGCCAGCAGCTGGGGACAGGGCCAATACACCGGGGAGCTGTTTTTT. The gene calls are TRBV5-1 and TRBJ2-2; 9 nucleotides align to TRBD1. Germline V gene lookup returns CDR1 SGHRS and CDR2 YFSETQ. CDR3 length: 16 amino acids. Unmatched junction bases numbered 6, after V lost 3 bases and J lost 3 bases.

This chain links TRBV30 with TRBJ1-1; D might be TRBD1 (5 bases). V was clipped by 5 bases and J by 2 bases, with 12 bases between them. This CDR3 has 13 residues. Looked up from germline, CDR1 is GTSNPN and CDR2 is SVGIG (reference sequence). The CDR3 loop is CAWARGRNTEAFF. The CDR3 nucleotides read TGTGCCTGGGCCCGGGGGAGAAACACTGAAGCTTTCTTT.

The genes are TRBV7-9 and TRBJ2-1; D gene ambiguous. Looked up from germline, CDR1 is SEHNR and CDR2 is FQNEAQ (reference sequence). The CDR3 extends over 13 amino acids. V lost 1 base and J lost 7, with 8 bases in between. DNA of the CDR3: TGTGCCAGCAGCTTAGAAGAATCTAATGAGCAGTTCTTC. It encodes CASSLEESNEQFF.

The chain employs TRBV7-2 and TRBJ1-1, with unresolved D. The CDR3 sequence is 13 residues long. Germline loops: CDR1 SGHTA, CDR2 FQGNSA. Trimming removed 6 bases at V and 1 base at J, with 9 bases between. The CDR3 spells CASRTGWNTEAFF. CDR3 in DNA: TGTGCCAGCAGAACGGGGTGGAACACTGAAGCTTTCTTT.

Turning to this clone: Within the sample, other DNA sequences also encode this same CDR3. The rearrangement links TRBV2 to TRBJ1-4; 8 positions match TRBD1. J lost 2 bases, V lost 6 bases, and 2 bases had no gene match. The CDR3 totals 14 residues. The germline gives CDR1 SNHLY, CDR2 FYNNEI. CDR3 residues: CASRDRATNEKLFF. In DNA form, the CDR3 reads TGTGCCAGCAGGGACAGGGCGACTAATGAAAAACTGTTTTTT.

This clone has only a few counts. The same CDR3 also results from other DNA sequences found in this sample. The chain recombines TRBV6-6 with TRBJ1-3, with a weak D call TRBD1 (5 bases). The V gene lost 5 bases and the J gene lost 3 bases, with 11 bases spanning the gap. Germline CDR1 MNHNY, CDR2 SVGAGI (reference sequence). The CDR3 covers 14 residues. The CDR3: CASSPPGSGNTIYF. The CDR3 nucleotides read TGTGCCAGCAGTCCACCAGGGAGTGGAAACACCATATATTTT.